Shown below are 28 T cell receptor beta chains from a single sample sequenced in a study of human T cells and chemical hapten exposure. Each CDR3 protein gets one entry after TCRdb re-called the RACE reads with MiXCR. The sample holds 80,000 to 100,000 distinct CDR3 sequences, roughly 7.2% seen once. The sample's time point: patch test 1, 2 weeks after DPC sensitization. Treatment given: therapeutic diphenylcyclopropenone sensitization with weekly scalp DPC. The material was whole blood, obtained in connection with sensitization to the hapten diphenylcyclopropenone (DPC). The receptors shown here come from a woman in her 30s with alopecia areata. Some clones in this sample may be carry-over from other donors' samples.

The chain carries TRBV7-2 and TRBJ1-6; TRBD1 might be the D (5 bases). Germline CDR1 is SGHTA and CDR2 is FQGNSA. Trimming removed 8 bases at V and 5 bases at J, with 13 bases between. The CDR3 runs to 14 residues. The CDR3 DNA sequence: TGTGCCAGCTCGACAGAGCGAGATAATTCACCCCTCCACTTT. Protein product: CASSTERDNSPLHF.

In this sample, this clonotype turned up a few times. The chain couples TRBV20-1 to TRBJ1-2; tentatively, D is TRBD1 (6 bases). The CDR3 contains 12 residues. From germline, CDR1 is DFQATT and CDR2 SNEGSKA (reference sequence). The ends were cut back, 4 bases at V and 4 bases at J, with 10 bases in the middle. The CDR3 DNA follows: TGCAGTGCTAAACAGGGAGGCTATGGCTACACCTTC. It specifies CSAKQGGYGYTF.

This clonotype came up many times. The CDR3 coding sequence is TGTGCCAGCAGTGAATTACACTACAATGAGCAGTTCTTC. This translates into CASSELHYNEQFF. The chain recombines TRBV2 with TRBJ2-1, with no clear D. In germline, CDR1 is SNHLY, CDR2 FYNNEI. There are 13 residues in the CDR3. V was cut by 2 bases and J by 3 bases, with 5 bases left in between.

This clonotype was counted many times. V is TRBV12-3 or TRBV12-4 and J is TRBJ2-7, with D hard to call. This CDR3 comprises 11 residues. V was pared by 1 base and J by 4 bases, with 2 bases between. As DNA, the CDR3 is TGTGCCAGCAGTTTAGGGTACGAGCAGTACTTC. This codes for CASSLGYEQYF.

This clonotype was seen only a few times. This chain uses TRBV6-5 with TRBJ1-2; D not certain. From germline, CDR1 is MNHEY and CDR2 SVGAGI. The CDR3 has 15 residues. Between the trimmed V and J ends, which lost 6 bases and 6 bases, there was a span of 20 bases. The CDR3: CASRVSVWGDDGYTF. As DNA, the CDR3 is TGTGCCAGCAGAGTATCCGTGTGGGGTGATGATGGCTACACCTTC.

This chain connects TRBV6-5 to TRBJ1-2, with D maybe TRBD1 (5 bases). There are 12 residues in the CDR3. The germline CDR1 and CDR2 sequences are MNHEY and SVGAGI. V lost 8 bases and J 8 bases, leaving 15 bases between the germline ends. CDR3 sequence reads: CASEGTLDGYTF. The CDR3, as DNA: TGTGCCAGCGAAGGGACTTTAGACGGCTACACCTTC.

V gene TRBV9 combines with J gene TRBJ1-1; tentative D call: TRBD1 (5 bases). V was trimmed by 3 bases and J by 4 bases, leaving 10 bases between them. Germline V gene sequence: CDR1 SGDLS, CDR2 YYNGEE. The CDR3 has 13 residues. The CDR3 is CASSGERGTEAFF. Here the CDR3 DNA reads TGTGCCAGCAGCGGAGAAAGGGGCACTGAAGCTTTCTTT.

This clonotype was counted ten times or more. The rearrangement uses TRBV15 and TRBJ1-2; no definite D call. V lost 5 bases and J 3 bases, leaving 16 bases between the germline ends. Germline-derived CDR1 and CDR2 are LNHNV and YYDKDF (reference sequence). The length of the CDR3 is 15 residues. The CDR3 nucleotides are TGTGCCACCAGCTCTTCGGACGGGGTCGACTATGGCTACACCTTC. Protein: CATSSSDGVDYGYTF.

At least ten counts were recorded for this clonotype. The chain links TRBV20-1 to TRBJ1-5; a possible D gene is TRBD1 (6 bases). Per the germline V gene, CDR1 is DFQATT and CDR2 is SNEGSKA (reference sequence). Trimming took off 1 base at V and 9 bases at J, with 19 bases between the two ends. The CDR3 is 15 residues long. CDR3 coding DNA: TGCAGTGCTAGAGGGACCCCAGGGGTCACTGGGCCCCAGCATTTT. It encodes CSARGTPGVTGPQHF.

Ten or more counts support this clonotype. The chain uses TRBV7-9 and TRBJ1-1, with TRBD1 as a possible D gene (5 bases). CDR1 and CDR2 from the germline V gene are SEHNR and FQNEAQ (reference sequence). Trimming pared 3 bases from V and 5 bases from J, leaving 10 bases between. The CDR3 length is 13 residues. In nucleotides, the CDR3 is TGTGCCAGCAGCTTTGTAGAGGGGACTGAAGCTTTCTTT. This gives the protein CASSFVEGTEAFF.

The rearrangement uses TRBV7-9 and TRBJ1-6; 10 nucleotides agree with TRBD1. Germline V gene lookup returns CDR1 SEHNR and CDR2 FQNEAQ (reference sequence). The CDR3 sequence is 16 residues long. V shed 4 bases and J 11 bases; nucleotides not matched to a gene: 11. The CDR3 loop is CASSYTKGQGFPPLHF. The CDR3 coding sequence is TGTGCCAGCAGCTATACAAAGGGACAGGGGTTTCCACCCCTCCACTTT.

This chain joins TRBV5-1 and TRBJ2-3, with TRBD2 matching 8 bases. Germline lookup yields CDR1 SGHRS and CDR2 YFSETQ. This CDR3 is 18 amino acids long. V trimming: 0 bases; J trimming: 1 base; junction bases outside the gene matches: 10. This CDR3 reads CASSLDPLSGGRTDTQYF. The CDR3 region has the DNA TGCGCCAGCAGCTTGGACCCTTTGAGCGGGGGCCGCACAGATACGCAGTATTTT.

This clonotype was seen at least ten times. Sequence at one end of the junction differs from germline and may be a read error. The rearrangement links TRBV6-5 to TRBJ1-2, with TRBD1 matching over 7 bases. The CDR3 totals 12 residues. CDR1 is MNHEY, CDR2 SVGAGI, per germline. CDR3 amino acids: CASSYSGTANFF. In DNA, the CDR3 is TGTGCCAGCAGTTACTCCGGGACAGCAAACTTCTTC.

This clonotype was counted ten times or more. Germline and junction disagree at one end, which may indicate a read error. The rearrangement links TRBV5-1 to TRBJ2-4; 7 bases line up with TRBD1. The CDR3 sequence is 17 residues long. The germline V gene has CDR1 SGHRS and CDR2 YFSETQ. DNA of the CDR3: TGCGCCAGCAGACCCTACCTTACCGGGACAGCCGAAAACATTCAGTACTTC. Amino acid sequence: CASRPYLTGTAENIQYF.

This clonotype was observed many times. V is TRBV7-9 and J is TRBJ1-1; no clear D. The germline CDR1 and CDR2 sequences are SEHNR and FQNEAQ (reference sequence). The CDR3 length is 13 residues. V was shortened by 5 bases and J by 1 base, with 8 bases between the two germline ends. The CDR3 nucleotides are TGTGCCAGCAGCGCTACAGCGAACACTGAAGCTTTCTTT. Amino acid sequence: CASSATANTEAFF.

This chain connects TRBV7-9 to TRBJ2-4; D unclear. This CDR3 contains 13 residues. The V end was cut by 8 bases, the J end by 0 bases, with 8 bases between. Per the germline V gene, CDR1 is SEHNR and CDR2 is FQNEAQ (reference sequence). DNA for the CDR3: TGTGCCAGCGCAGGCCTAGCCAAAAACATTCAGTACTTC. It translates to CASAGLAKNIQYF.

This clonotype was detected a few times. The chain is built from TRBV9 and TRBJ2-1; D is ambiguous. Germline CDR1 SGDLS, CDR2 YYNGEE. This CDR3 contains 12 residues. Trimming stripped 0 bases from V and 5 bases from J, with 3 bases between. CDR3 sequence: CASSVDHNEQFF. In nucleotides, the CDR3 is TGTGCCAGCAGCGTAGATCACAATGAGCAGTTCTTC.

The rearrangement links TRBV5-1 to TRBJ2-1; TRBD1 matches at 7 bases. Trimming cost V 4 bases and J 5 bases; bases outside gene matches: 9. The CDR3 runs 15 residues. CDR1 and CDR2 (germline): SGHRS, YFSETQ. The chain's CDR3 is CASSPRGKDDNEQFF. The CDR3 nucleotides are TGCGCCAGCAGCCCCAGGGGGAAGGATGACAATGAGCAGTTCTTC.

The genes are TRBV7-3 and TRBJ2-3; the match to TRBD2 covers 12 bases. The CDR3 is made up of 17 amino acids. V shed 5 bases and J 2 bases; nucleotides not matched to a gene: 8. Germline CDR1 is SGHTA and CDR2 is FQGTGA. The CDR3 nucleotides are TGTGCCAGCAGCAGACTAGCGGGGGAAGTACCCACAGATACGCAGTATTTT. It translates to CASSRLAGEVPTDTQYF.

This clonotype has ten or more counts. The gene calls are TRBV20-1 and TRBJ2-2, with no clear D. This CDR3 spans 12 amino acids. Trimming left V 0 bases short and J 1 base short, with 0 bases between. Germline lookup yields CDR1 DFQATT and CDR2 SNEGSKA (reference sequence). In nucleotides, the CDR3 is TGCAGTGCTAGAGAGAACACCGGGGAGCTGTTTTTT. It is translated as CSARENTGELFF.

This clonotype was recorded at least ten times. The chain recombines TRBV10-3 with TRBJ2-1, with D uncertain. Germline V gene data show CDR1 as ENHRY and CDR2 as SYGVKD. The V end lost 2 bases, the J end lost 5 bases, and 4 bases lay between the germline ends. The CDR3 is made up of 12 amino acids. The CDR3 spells CAISESDNEQFF. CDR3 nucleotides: TGTGCCATCAGTGAGAGTGACAATGAGCAGTTCTTC.

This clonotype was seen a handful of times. This CDR3 reads CASSLGPRGADTQYF. CDR3 DNA: TGTGCCAGCAGCTTAGGTCCCCGAGGGGCAGATACGCAGTATTTT. The chain recombines TRBV11-2 with TRBJ2-3; the D call may be TRBD1 or TRBD2 (5 bases each). Germline CDR1 reads SGHAT; CDR2 reads FQNNGV. The length of the CDR3 is 15 residues. Trimming took off 1 base at V and 4 bases at J, with 12 bases between the two ends.

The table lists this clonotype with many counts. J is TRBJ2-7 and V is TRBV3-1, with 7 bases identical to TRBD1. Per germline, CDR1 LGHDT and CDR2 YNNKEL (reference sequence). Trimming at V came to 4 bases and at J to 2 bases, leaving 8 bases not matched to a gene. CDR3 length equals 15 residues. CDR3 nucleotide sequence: TGTGCCAGCAGCCCCACCGGGACAGCAACCTACGAGCAGTACTTC. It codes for CASSPTGTATYEQYF.

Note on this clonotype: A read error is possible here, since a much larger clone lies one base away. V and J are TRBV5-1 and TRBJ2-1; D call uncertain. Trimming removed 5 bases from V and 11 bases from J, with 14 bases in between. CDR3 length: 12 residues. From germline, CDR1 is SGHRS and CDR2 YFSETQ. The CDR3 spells CASRIDLNKQFF. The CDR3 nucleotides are TGCGCCAGCAGGATCGATTTGAATAAGCAGTTCTTC.

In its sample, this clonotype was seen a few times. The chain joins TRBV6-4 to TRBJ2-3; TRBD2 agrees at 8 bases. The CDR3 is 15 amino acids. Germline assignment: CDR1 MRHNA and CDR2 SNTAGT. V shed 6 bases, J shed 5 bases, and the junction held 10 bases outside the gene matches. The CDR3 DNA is TGTGCCAGCAGAACCGTAGCGGGGAATATAGATACGCAGTATTTT. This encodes CASRTVAGNIDTQYF.

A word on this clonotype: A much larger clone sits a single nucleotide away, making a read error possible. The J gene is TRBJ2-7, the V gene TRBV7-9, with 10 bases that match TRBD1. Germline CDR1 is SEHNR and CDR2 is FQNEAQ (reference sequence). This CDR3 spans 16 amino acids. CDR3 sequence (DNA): TGTCCCAGCAGCTCCCTGGGACAGGGGACGTCCTACGAGCAGTACTTC. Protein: CPSSSLGQGTSYEQYF. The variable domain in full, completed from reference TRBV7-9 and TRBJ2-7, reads DTGVSQNPRHKITKRGQNVTFRCDPISEHNRLYWYRQTLGQGPEFLTYFQNEAQLEKSRLLSDRFSAERPKGSFSTLEIQRTEQGDSAMYLCPSSSLGQGTSYEQYFGPGTRLTVT.

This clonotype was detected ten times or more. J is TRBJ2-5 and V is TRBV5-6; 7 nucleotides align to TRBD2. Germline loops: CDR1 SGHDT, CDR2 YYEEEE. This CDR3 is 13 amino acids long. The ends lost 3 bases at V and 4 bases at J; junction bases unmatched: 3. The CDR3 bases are TGTGCCAGCAGCTGGGACTATCGAGAGACCCAGTACTTC. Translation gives CASSWDYRETQYF.

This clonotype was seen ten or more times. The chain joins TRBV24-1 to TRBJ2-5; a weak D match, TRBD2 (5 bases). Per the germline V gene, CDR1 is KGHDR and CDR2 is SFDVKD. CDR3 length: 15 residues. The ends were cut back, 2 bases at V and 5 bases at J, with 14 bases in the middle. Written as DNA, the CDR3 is TGTGCCACCAGTGATTCCCGAGGGCCGGGGGAGACCCAGTACTTC. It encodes CATSDSRGPGETQYF.